The present T cell receptor beta chain was sequenced within a study of early T cells in non-severe SARS-CoV-2 infection. For the study at large: The study sequenced bulk RNA from unsorted whole blood, with chains unpaired. Overall study findings and caveats: The VDJdb matching leaned toward anti-spike CD8 responses and overlooked private and CD4 specificities.

The table lists this clonotype with a few counts. Its target is not known. Attachment of unique molecular identifiers to individual cDNA molecules was performed. In TCRdb, the 5' RACE reads were re-called with MiXCR into one record per CDR3 protein. The sample contains approximately 70,000 distinct CDR3 sequences, roughly a tenth of which appear only once. Trimming stripped 6 bases from V and 2 bases from J, with 17 bases between. Germline-derived CDR1 and CDR2 are LNHDA and SQIVND (reference sequence). This CDR3 is 16 amino acids long. V is TRBV19 and J is TRBJ2-1; weak D call: TRBD2 (7 bases). This sample comprised whole blood, obtained at baseline. This receptor was identified in an adult who was a healthcare worker with PCR-confirmed SARS-CoV-2 infection or an uninfected control (not recorded which). The CDR3 region has the DNA TGTGCCAGTAGCGCCCAGGGAGGGGGGACCTACAATGAGCAGTTCTTC. It codes for CASSAQGGGTYNEQFF. Full variable domain (rest looked up from reference TRBV19 and TRBJ2-1): DGGITQSPKYLFRKEGQNVTLSCEQNLNHDAMYWYRQDPGQGLRLIYYSQIVNDFQKGDIAEGYSVSREKKESFPLTVTSAQKNPTAFYLCASSAQGGGTYNEQFFGPGTRLTVL.